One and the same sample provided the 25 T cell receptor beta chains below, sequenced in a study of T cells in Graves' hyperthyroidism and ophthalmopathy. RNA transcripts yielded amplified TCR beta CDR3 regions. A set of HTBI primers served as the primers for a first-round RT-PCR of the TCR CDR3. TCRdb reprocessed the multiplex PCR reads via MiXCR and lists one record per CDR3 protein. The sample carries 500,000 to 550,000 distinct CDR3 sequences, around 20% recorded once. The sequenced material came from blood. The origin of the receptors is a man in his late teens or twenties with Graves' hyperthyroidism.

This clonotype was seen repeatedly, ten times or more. The CDR3 loop reads CASSRGGQAGNTIYF. In nucleotides, the CDR3 is TGTGCCAGCAGCCGGGGAGGACAAGCTGGAAACACCATATATTTT. The gene calls are TRBV6-1 and TRBJ1-3, with D possibly being TRBD1 (5 bases). CDR1 and CDR2 (germline): MNHNS, SASEGT. The V end lost 6 bases, the J end lost 2 bases, and 14 bases lay between the germline ends. The CDR3 contains 15 residues.

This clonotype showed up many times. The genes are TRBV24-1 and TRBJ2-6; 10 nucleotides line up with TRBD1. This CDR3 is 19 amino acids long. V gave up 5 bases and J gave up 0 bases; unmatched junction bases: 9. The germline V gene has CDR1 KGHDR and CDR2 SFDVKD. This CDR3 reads CATSAGTGAVSSGANVLTF. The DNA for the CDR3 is TGTGCCACCAGTGCCGGGACAGGGGCTGTCAGCTCTGGGGCCAACGTCCTGACTTTC.

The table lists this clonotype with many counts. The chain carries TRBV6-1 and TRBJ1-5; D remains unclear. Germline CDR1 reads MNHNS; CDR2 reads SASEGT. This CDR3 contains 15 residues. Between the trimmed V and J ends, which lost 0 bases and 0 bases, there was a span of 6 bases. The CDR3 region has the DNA TGTGCCAGCAGTGAAGCGCCAGATAGCAATCAGCCCCAGCATTTT. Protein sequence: CASSEAPDSNQPQHF.

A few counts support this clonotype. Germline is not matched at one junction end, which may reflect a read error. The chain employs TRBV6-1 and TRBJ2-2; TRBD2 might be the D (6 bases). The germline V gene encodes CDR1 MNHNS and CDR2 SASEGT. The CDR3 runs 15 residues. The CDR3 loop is CASLAGVGGSGELVF. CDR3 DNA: TGTGCCAGCCTGGCCGGCGTTGGGGGGTCCGGGGAACTGGTTTTT.

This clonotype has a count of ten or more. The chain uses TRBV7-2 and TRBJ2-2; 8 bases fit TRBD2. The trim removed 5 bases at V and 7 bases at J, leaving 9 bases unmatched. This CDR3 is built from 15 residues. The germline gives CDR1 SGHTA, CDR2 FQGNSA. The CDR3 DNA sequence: TGTGCCAGCAGCCTCGGTAGCGGGGCGGGCGGGGAGCTGTTTTTT. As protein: CASSLGSGAGGELFF.

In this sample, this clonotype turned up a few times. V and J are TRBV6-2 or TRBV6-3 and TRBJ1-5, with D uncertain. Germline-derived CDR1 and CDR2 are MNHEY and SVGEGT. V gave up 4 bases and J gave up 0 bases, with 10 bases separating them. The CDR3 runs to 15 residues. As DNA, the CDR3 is TGTGCCAGCAGTTGGTCTACAGATAGCAATCAGCCCCAGCATTTT. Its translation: CASSWSTDSNQPQHF.

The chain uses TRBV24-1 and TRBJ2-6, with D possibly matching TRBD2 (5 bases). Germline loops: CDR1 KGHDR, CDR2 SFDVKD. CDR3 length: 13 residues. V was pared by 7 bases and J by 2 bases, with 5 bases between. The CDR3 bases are TGTGCCACCAGGGGAGCTGGGGCCAACGTCCTGACTTTC. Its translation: CATRGAGANVLTF.

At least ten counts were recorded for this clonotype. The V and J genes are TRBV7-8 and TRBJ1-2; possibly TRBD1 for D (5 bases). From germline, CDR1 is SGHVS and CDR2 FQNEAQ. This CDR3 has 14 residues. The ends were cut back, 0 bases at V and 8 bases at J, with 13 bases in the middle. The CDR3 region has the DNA TGTGCCAGCAGCTTAGCTAGTCAGGGCGAGGGCTACACCTTC. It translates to CASSLASQGEGYTF.

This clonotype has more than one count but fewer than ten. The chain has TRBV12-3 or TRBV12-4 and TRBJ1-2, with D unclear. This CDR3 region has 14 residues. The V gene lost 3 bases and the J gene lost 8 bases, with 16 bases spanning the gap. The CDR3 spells CASSFRAYESGYTF. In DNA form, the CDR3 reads TGTGCCAGCAGTTTTAGAGCCTATGAGAGCGGCTACACCTTC.

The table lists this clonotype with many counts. CDR3 amino acids: CASLPGQNPSYEQYF. In DNA, the CDR3 is TGTGCCAGCTTGCCTGGGCAGAACCCTTCCTACGAGCAGTACTTC. The gene calls are TRBV6-1 and TRBJ2-7, with no clear D. The V end lost 8 bases, the J end lost 1 base, and 18 bases lay between the germline ends. The CDR3 loop spans 15 amino acids. Germline values: CDR1 MNHNS, CDR2 SASEGT.

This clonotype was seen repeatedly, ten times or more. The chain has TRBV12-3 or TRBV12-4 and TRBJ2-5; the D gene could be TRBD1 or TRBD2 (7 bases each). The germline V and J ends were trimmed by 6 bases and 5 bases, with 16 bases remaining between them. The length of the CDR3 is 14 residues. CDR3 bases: TGTGCCAGCAGCCTGAACAGGGGAGGGGAGACCCAGTACTTC. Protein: CASSLNRGGETQYF.

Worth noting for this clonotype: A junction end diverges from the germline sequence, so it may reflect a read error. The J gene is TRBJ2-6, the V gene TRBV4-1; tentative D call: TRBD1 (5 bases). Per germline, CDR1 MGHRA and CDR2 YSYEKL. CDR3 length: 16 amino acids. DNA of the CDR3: TGCGCCAGCAGCCTCTTGGGGTTAACTGGGGCCGACGTCCTGACTTTC. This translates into CASSLLGLTGADVLTF.

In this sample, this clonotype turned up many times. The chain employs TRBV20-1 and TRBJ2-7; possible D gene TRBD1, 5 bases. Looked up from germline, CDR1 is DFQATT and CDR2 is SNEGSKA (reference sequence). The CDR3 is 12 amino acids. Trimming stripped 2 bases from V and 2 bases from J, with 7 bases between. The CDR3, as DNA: TGCAGTGCTAGACAGGGTCCCTACGAGCAGTACTTC. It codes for CSARQGPYEQYF.

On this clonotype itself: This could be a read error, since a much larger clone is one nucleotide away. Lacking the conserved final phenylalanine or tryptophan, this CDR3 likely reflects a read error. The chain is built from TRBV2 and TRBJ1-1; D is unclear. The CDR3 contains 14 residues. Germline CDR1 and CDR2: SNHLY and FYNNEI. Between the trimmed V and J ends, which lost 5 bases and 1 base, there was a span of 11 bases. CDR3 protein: CASSYAQRNTEAFL. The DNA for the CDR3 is TGTGCCAGCAGTTACGCTCAGAGGAACACTGAAGCTTTCCTT.

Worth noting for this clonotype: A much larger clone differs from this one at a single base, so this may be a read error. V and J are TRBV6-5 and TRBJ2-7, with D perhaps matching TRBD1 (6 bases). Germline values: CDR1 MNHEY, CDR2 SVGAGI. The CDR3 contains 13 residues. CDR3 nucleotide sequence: TGTGCCAGCAGTTACGGGGGCCGGGGCGAGCTGTACTTC. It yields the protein CASSYGGRGELYF.

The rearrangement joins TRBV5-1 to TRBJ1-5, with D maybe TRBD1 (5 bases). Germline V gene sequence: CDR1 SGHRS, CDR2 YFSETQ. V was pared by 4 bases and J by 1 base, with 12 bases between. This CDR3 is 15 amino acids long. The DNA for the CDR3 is TGCGCCAGCAGCCCCACTGACAGCAGCAATCAGCCCCAGCATTTT. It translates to CASSPTDSSNQPQHF.

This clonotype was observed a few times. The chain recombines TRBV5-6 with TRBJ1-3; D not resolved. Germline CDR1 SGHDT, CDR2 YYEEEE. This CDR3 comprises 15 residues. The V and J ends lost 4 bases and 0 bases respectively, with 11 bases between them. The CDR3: CASSALQSSGNTIYF. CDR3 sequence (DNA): TGTGCCAGCAGCGCACTCCAGTCCTCTGGAAACACCATATATTTT.

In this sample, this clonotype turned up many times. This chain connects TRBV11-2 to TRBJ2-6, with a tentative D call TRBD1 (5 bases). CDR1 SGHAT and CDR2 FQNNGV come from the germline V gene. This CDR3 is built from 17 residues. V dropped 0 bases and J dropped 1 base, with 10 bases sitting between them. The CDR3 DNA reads TGTGCCAGCAGCTTAGACAGGGCATTATCTGGGGCCAACGTCCTGACTTTC. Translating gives CASSLDRALSGANVLTF.

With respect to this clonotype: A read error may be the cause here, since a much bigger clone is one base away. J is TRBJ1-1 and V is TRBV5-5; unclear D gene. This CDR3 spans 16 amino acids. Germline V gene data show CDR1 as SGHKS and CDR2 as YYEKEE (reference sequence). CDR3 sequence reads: CASSLLYPLGLNEACF. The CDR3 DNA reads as TGTGCCAGCAGCTTGCTGTATCCCCTAGGCCTAAATGAAGCTTGCTTT.

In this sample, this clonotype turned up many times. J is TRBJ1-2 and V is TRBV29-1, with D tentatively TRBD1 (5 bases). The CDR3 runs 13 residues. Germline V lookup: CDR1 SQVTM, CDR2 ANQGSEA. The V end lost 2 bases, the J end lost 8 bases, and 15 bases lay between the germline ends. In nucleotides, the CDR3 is TGCAGCGTTGAACGGGACGGAGATATGGGCTACACCTTC. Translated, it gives CSVERDGDMGYTF. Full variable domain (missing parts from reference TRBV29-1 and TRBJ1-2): SAVISQKPSRDICQRGTSLTIQCQVDSQVTMMFWYRQQPGQSLTLIATANQGSEATYESGFVIDKFPISRPNLTFSTLTVSNMSPEDSSIYLCSVERDGDMGYTFGSGTRLTVV.

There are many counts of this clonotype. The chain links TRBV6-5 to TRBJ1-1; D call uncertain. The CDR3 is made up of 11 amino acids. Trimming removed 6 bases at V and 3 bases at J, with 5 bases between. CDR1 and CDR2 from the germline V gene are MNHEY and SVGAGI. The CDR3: CASRLDTEAFF. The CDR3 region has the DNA TGTGCCAGCAGACTAGACACTGAAGCTTTCTTT.

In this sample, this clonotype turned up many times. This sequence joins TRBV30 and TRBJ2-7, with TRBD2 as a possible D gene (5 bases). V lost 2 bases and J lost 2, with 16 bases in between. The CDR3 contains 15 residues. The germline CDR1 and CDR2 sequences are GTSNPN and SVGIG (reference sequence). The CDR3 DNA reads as TGTGCCTGGAGTTTCGGACGGGGTGAGACCTACGAGCAGTACTTC. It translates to CAWSFGRGETYEQYF.

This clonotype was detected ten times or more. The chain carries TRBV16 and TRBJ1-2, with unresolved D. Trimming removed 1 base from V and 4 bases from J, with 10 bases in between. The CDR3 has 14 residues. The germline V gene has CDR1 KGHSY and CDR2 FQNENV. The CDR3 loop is CASSQLAGLYGYTF. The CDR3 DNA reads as TGTGCCAGCAGCCAATTAGCAGGACTCTATGGCTACACCTTC.

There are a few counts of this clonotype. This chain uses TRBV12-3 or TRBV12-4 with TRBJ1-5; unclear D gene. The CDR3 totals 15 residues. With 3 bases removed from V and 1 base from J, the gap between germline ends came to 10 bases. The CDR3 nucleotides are TGTGCCAGCAGTTTCCAGCCCTCGAGCAATCAGCCCCAGCATTTT. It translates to CASSFQPSSNQPQHF.

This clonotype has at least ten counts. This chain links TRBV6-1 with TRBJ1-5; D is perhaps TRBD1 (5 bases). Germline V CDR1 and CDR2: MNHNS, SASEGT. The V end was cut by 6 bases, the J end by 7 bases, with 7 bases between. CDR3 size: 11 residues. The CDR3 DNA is TGTGCCAGCAGCGGGGACCAGCCCCAGCATTTT. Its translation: CASSGDQPQHF.